The clone carrying this T cell receptor beta chain has ten or more counts. The antigen is undetermined. TCRdb recomputed calls from the RT-PCR reads with MiXCR, one row per CDR3 protein. The table includes a few hundred thousand distinct CDR3 sequences, around 7.9% detected once. The data stem from a study of response to subunit inactivated influenza vaccine. Study results and limitations: T cells newly recruited by each seasonal influenza vaccination are few, the authors suggested.

Trimming cost V 4 bases and J 4 bases, with 18 bases left between them. The CDR3 loop spans 16 amino acids. Germline lookup yields CDR1 SGHKS and CDR2 YYEKEE (reference sequence). The chain couples TRBV5-5 to TRBJ2-1, with a possible D match to TRBD1 (6 bases). This specimen was PBMCs from blood, taken around 25 months after vaccination. This sequence originates from a man between 50 and 69 years old who received an inactivated influenza vaccine. The CDR3 loop is CASSLPGVPPYNEQFF. The CDR3 bases are TGTGCCAGCAGCCTTCCAGGGGTCCCCCCATACAATGAGCAGTTCTTC. The full variable domain, completed using reference TRBV5-5 and TRBJ2-1, is DAGVTQSPTHLIKTRGQQVTLRCSPISGHKSVSWYQQVLGQGPQFIFQYYEKEERGRGNFPDRFSARQFPNYSSELNVNALLLGDSALYLCASSLPGVPPYNEQFFGPGTRLTVL.